This T cell receptor beta chain appears in the sequencing data of a study of cytomegalovirus exposure and HLA in healthy donors. Study-wide findings and caveats: As a later analysis revealed, most CMV-associated TCR beta chains appeared HLA-restricted. In terms of immune exposure information, only CMV serostatus was available. What was likely a sequencing artifact was a cluster of highly shared sequence variants. Many donors carried some public TCRs, although rarity characterized most TCR sequences.

Comments on this clone: Antigen unknown.

The V end lost 5 bases, the J end lost 3 bases, and 15 bases lay between the germline ends. The CDR3 sequence is 15 residues long. CDR1 is MRHNA, CDR2 SNTAGT, per germline. 60 Vbeta and 13 Jbeta primers were used in PCR. Only in-frame clones appear in the TCRdb table, and some are missing; sequencing was by immunoSEQ multiplex PCR. The repertoire holds more than 95,000 clones, around four fifths seen once, with more than 3.5% in the top ten. This chain links TRBV6-4 with TRBJ2-3, with a tentative D call TRBD1 (6 bases). The clonotype comes from a woman between 35 and 50 years old in good health and CMV-seropositive. The sample was PBMCs. The CDR3 DNA sequence: TGTGCCAGCAGTCAGGGGAACCCGGGTACAGATACGCAGTATTTT. It is translated as CASSQGNPGTDTQYF.